Listed here are 9 T cell receptor beta chains from one sample, sequenced in a study of shared T cell receptors in the human thymus. Method: immunoSEQ multiplex PCR; TCRdb's copy keeps in-frame clones and lacks some. The data show hundreds of thousands of clones, approximately 89% seen once. The same sample was also used in a study of human thymus T cells.

The sequenced sample was thymocytes. The receptors shown here come from a boy younger than two with a congenital heart defect.

The rearrangement uses TRBV4-3 and TRBJ1-3, with 10 bases identical to TRBD1. CDR3 length: 18 amino acids. Germline lookup yields CDR1 LGHNA and CDR2 YSLEER. The junction had 9 bases not matched to a gene; V was cut back by 3 bases and J by 1 base. CDR3 sequence: CASSQEGTGQGSGNTIYF. The CDR3 nucleotides are TGCGCCAGCAGCCAGGAGGGTACGGGACAGGGGTCTGGAAACACCATATATTTT.

The rearrangement joins TRBV28 to TRBJ1-5; D is uncertain. Trimming took off 4 bases at V and 7 bases at J, with 17 bases between the two ends. Germline-derived CDR1 and CDR2 are MDHEN and SYDVKM. The CDR3 length is 15 residues. The DNA for the CDR3 is TGTGCCAGCAGTTCTCACGGCAGCGTTTGGCAGCCCCAGCATTTT. The encoded protein is CASSSHGSVWQPQHF.

This chain uses TRBV19 with TRBJ1-5, with D possibly TRBD1 on 6 matching bases. Trimming left V 2 bases short and J 5 bases short, with 16 bases between. The CDR3 extends over 16 amino acids. Germline loops: CDR1 LNHDA, CDR2 SQIVND (reference sequence). CDR3 coding DNA: TGTGCCAGTAGTATAAGGTTGGGGGCAAGGGATCAGCCCCAGCATTTT. Translated, it gives CASSIRLGARDQPQHF.

The count of this clone is one. This chain uses TRBV27 with TRBJ1-1; 9 positions agree with TRBD1. The CDR3 totals 17 residues. After removal of 7 bases from V and 11 bases from J, the junction contained 23 bases not matched to a gene. Looked up from germline, CDR1 is MNHEY and CDR2 is SMNVEV (reference sequence). The CDR3 region is CASIPITGGQGSSGAFF. DNA of the CDR3: TGTGCCAGCATCCCCATCACCGGGGGACAGGGTAGCTCTGGGGCTTTCTTT.

The J gene is TRBJ2-3, the V gene TRBV7-9, with D unclear. There are 13 residues in the CDR3. The germline CDR1 and CDR2 sequences are SEHNR and FQNEAQ (reference sequence). Trimming left V 2 bases short and J 8 bases short, with 11 bases between. This CDR3 reads CASSLMHHGTQYF. CDR3 DNA sequence: TGTGCCAGCAGCTTAATGCATCACGGTACGCAGTATTTT.

The V gene is TRBV7-6, the J gene TRBJ1-4, with D possibly being TRBD1 (6 bases). The germline V gene encodes CDR1 SGHVS and CDR2 FNYEAQ. V was trimmed by 4 bases and J by 8 bases, leaving 29 bases between them. This CDR3 has 19 amino acids. CDR3 loop: CASSSRRGRRGGNGEKLFF. CDR3 sequence (DNA): TGTGCCAGCAGCTCACGACGGGGCCGACGGGGGGGCAACGGGGAAAAACTGTTTTTT.

The chain carries TRBV28 and TRBJ1-5; TRBD1 aligns across 8 bases. CDR3 length: 18 amino acids. Trimming at V came to 4 bases and at J to 1 base, leaving 12 bases not matched to a gene. Germline CDR1 and CDR2: MDHEN and SYDVKM. The CDR3 sequence: CASSSFLSDRVSNQPQHF. DNA of the CDR3: TGTGCCAGCAGTTCCTTTCTTTCGGACAGGGTCAGCAATCAGCCCCAGCATTTT.

The J gene is TRBJ2-5, the V gene TRBV1; the table calls TRBD2, which could not be checked here. TRBV1 is designated a pseudogene. CDR3 length: 14 residues. The CDR3 region is CTSSPSTIQETQYF. DNA for the CDR3: TGCACCAGCAGCCCCTCGACTATCCAAGAGACCCAGTACTTC.

The V call is TRBV4-1, the J call TRBJ2-2; TRBD2 agrees at 7 bases. CDR3 length equals 19 residues. The trim removed 0 bases at V and 0 bases at J, leaving 10 bases unmatched. Looked up from germline, CDR1 is MGHRA and CDR2 is YSYEKL. CDR3 nucleotides: TGCGCCAGCAGCCAAGATGTGGCTAGCGGATTCGCGAACACCGGGGAGCTGTTTTTT. It yields the protein CASSQDVASGFANTGELFF.